Listed below are T cell receptor beta chains from one sample, sequenced in a study of control samples from healthy donors and cancer patients. Repertoires were generated with immunoSEQ multiplex PCR, while TCRdb's copy carries only in-frame clones and drops some. The data hold 150,000 to 200,000 clones, with nearly 90% observed a single time. The sample consisted of blood. The origin of the receptors is a woman in her fifties or sixties in good health. The CDR3 runs from the conserved cysteine through the conserved F or W. D genes are given only for firm matches. Only some rows state a clone size, as once, few, many or a class for expanded clones.

clone_size	j_call	v_call	d_call	cdr3_nt	cdr3_aa
-	TRBJ1-1	TRBV24-1	-	TGTGCCACCAGGGCAGGGGAGAGTACTGAAGCTTTCTTT	CATRAGESTEAFF
once	TRBJ2-7	TRBV7-8	-	TGTGCCAGCAGCTTAACTAGTACCTACGAGCAGTACTTC	CASSLTSTYEQYF
-	TRBJ2-3	TRBV18	-	TGTGCCAGCTCCCCTGCCGGGGCAGATACGCAGTATTTT	CASSPAGADTQYF
-	TRBJ1-2	TRBV16	-	TGTGCCAGCAGCCAATCCGGGGATCGAGCGAGCGGCTACACCTTC	CASSQSGDRASGYTF
-	TRBJ2-2	TRBV5-4	TRBD2	TGTGCCAGCAGAAACGTAGCGGGGTCGGGCACCGGGGAGCTGTTTTTT	CASRNVAGSGTGELFF
-	TRBJ2-4	TRBV5-1	-	TGCGCCAGCAGCTTGGATGGCCAAAACATTCAGTACTTC	CASSLDGQNIQYF
-	TRBJ2-7	TRBV6-2/TRBV6-3	-	TGTGCCAGCAGTCCCAGCTCCTACGAGCAGTACTTC	CASSPSSYEQYF
-	TRBJ2-1	TRBV6-5	TRBD2	TGTGCCAGCAGGGGGGGACTAGCGGGAGAGTATGAGCAGTTCTTC	CASRGGLAGEYEQFF
-	TRBJ1-4	TRBV6-5	-	TGTGCCAGCAGTCTTCTGCCAACTAATGAAAAACTGTTTTTT	CASSLLPTNEKLFF
-	TRBJ2-6	TRBV5-6	-	TGTGCCAGCAGCCTACCCGGTGGGGCCAACGTCCTGACTTTC	CASSLPGGANVLTF
-	TRBJ1-6	TRBV5-6	-	TGTGCCAGCAGCTTGGATATGAAACACGGGTCACCCCTCCACTTT	CASSLDMKHGSPLHF
-	TRBJ1-3	TRBV5-5	-	TGTGCCAGCAGCTTGGAGGGGAACACCATATATTTT	CASSLEGNTIYF
-	TRBJ2-2	TRBV19	-	TGTGCCAGTACCCTAAAAACGGGACTCGCGAACACCGGGGAGCTGTTTTTT	CASTLKTGLANTGELFF
-	TRBJ1-2	TRBV23-1	TRBD1	TGCGCCAGCAGTCAATCGCCCCCGGACAGGGATGGATCCGACTATGGCTACACCTTC	CASSQSPPDRDGSDYGYTF
-	TRBJ1-2	TRBV28	-	TGTGCCAGCAGTTTACTCAACCCAGTGTACACCTTC	CASSLLNPVYTF
once	TRBJ2-1	TRBV29-1	-	TGCAGCGTTGAGGGACGGAAATACAATGAGCAGTTCTTC	CSVEGRKYNEQFF
-	TRBJ1-6	TRBV9	-	TGTGCCAGCAGTTCCGGGACCTTGGCATCTCCCCTCCACTTT	CASSSGTLASPLHF
-	TRBJ1-6	TRBV4-3	TRBD1	TGCGCCAGCAGCCAAGTGGGGCCGGGGACAGGGCTTTGGTCACCCCTCCACTTT	CASSQVGPGTGLWSPLHF
-	TRBJ2-7	TRBV29-1	-	TGCAGCGTGAACAGCGCCTACGAGCAGTACTTC	CSVNSAYEQYF
-	TRBJ1-1	TRBV6-5	-	TGTGCCAGCAGTTACGATGTGTTGACAGGCGGTGAAGCTTTCTTT	CASSYDVLTGGEAFF
once	TRBJ1-2	TRBV12-3/TRBV12-4	-	TGTGCCAGCAGTTCCGGGACCACTTATGGCTACACCTTC	CASSSGTTYGYTF
-	TRBJ2-5	TRBV7-9	TRBD1	TGTGCCAGCAGCGCCAGACAGGGGTGGGAGACCCAGTACTTC	CASSARQGWETQYF
once	TRBJ2-7	TRBV3-1/TRBV3-2	-	TGTGCCAGCAGCCCAGGGGACGGCGGGGGCTACGAGCAGTACTTC	CASSPGDGGGYEQYF
-	TRBJ2-7	TRBV10-3	TRBD2	TGTGCCATCAGTGAGCGACTAGCGGCCGATTACGAGCAGTACTTC	CAISERLAADYEQYF
once	TRBJ1-1	TRBV6-6	-	TGTGCCAGCAGTTACGCAGTAGGCACTGAAGCTTTCTTT	CASSYAVGTEAFF
-	TRBJ2-7	TRBV2	-	TGTGCCAGCAGTGAAGCGTCGGGCTACGAGCAGTACTTC	CASSEASGYEQYF
-	TRBJ1-2	TRBV16	-	TGTGCCAGCAGCCAAAGTACGGGCGGCTATGGCTACACCTTC	CASSQSTGGYGYTF
-	TRBJ2-1	TRBV7-3	TRBD2	TGTGCCAGCAGCCGTCCCGGACTAGCGGGGGAGCACAATGAGCAGTTCTTC	CASSRPGLAGEHNEQFF
-	TRBJ2-1	TRBV11-3	-	TGTGCCAGCAGCTTGAGCGGACCCTACAATGAGCAGTTCTTC	CASSLSGPYNEQFF
-	TRBJ2-2	TRBV4-3	TRBD2	TGCGCCAGCAGCCAAGAAGGCAGCGGGGCGAACACCGGGGAGCTGTTTTTT	CASSQEGSGANTGELFF
-	TRBJ2-7	TRBV7-3	-	TGTGCCAGCAGCCCAACCCGACGACACGGCTCCTACGAGCAGTACTTC	CASSPTRRHGSYEQYF
-	TRBJ1-2	TRBV7-2	-	TGTGCCAGCAGCTTTAGACAGGCCCTAACCTATGGCTACACCTTC	CASSFRQALTYGYTF
few	TRBJ2-5	TRBV7-9	TRBD1	TGTGCCAGCAGCCCCCGTCGTCCGGGACAGGGCCGAGAGACCCAGTACTTC	CASSPRRPGQGRETQYF
once	TRBJ2-3	TRBV7-3	-	TGTGCCAGCAGTTTGGGCGGGGTTAGCACAGATACGCAGTATTTT	CASSLGGVSTDTQYF
-	TRBJ2-1	TRBV5-8	TRBD2	TGTGCCAGCAGCTTGGCCGGGAGGGGGGAGCAGTTCTTC	CASSLAGRGEQFF
-	TRBJ2-7	TRBV5-6	TRBD2	TGTGCCAGCAACTCGGGGGGGAACTACGAGCAGTACTTC	CASNSGGNYEQYF
-	TRBJ2-7	TRBV4-1	TRBD1	TGCGCCAGCAAAAGTGGACAGGACTACGAGCAGTACTTC	CASKSGQDYEQYF
-	TRBJ1-1	TRBV4-2	TRBD1	TGTGCCAGCAGCCAAGAACTGGACAGGGGGGACAAAGCTTTCTTT	CASSQELDRGDKAFF
-	TRBJ2-2	TRBV9	-	TGTGCCAGCAGCGTAGGAGCGGATTACAAGCTGTTTTTT	CASSVGADYKLFF
-	TRBJ1-5	TRBV28	-	TGTGCCAGCAGTTATCAGCCACCCTTCAATCAGCCCCAGCATTTT	CASSYQPPFNQPQHF
-	TRBJ2-3	TRBV4-2	-	TGTGCCAGCAGCCAAGACTGGCGGGGCCTGAAGACAGATACGCAGTATTTT	CASSQDWRGLKTDTQYF
-	TRBJ2-1	TRBV10-3	-	TGTGCCATCAGTGCCAACAATGAGCAGTTCTTC	CAISANNEQFF
once	TRBJ1-4	TRBV28	-	TGTGCCAGCAAGAACAGCGATAATGAAAAACTGTTTTTT	CASKNSDNEKLFF
-	TRBJ2-1	TRBV6-4	TRBD2	TGTGCCAGCAGCCAAGCGGGAGTAGGTGAGCAGTTCTTC	CASSQAGVGEQFF
-	TRBJ2-7	TRBV6-5	-	TGTGCCAGCAGTCCAGCCCCGGACAGAACCTACGAGCAGTACTTC	CASSPAPDRTYEQYF
-	TRBJ2-5	TRBV19	-	TGTGCCAGTAGACTTCGGGGGCAGGAGACCCAGTACTTC	CASRLRGQETQYF